This TCR beta chain was observed in a study of T cells after yellow fever vaccination. About the research overall: Fractions of low cell number were prepared using SMART-Seq v4 Ultra Low Input. The study, taken as a whole, reports: A small share of clonotypes appeared in both CD4 and CD8 compartments. Post-booster repertoires contained most primary-vaccination clones again (approximately 95% CD4, around 88% CD8).

The 5'RACE template-switching step produced TCR cDNA and added a universal primer site and UMIs. TCRdb reanalysed the 5' RACE reads using MiXCR and keeps one entry per CDR3 protein. Of 250,000 to 400,000 distinct CDR3 sequences in the sample, over 4% are singletons; the top ten hold approximately 25%. Germline CDR1 and CDR2: KGHSH and LQKENI. This CDR3 has 13 amino acids. V was clipped by 3 bases and J by 5 bases, with 10 bases between them. With respect to this clonotype: Antigen: not known.

J is TRBJ1-2 and V is TRBV18; D is unclear. This clonotype originated in a young man who received the YFV17D yellow fever vaccine. Sample: PBMCs, taken 5 days after the yellow fever booster vaccination. The CDR3 DNA reads as TGTGCCAGCTCACCCGACGGTGAATATGGCTACACCTTC. Residues: CASSPDGEYGYTF. Variable domain in full (rest from reference TRBV18 and TRBJ1-2): NAGVMQNPRHLVRRRGQEARLRCSPMKGHSHVYWYRQLPEEGLKFMVYLQKENIIDESGMPKERFSAEFPKEGPSILRIQQVVRGDSAAYFCASSPDGEYGYTFGSGTRLTVV.